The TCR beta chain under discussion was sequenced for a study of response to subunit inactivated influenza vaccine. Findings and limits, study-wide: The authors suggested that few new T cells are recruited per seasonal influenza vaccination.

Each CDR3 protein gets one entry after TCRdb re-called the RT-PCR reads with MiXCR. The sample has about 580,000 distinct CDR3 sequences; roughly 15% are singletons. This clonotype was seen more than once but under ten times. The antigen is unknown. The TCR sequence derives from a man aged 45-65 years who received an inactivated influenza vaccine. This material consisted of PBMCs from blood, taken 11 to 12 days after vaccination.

CDR3 sequence: CASSEYSGANEKLFF. CDR3 nucleotides: TGTGCCAGCAGTGAATATTCTGGGGCGAATGAAAAACTGTTTTTT. The rearrangement uses TRBV25-1 and TRBJ1-4; the D gene is possibly TRBD1 (5 bases). The CDR3 has 15 amino acids. V gave up 0 bases and J gave up 5 bases, with 10 bases separating them. Germline V CDR1 and CDR2: MGHDK, SYGVNS.